One and the same sample provided the 9 T cell receptor beta chains below, sequenced in a study of T cells in Graves' hyperthyroidism and ophthalmopathy. TCR beta CDR3 regions were amplified from RNA. The HTBI primer set drove a first-round RT-PCR of the TCR CDR3. TCRdb processed the multiplex PCR reads anew with MiXCR; each CDR3 protein has one entry. The sample records a few hundred thousand distinct CDR3 sequences, roughly 13% being singletons. Sequenced input: blood. Receptors originate from a woman aged 40 to 50 with Graves' ophthalmopathy.

This clonotype was observed a few times. The chain recombines TRBV3-1 with TRBJ1-2; D might be TRBD1 (5 bases). The V gene lost 4 bases and the J gene lost 5 bases, with 14 bases spanning the gap. The CDR3 sequence is 14 residues long. The germline V gene encodes CDR1 LGHDT and CDR2 YNNKEL (reference sequence). The CDR3 DNA sequence: TGTGCCAGCAGCCGTCTAAAGGGACTTTATGGCTACACCTTC. Translation gives CASSRLKGLYGYTF.

The chain is built from TRBV7-9 and TRBJ2-7; maybe TRBD2 (6 bases). Trimming took 0 bases from V and 3 from J, leaving 9 bases between them. The CDR3 loop spans 14 amino acids. Germline-derived CDR1 and CDR2 are SEHNR and FQNEAQ (reference sequence). The DNA of the CDR3 is TGTGCCAGCAGCTTAGCAGGGACTGACTACGAGCAGTACTTC. Its protein product is CASSLAGTDYEQYF.

This clonotype was observed at least ten times. This chain links TRBV5-1 with TRBJ1-1; D remains unclear. Germline V gene data show CDR1 as SGHRS and CDR2 as YFSETQ. Trimming removed 4 bases at V and 5 bases at J, with 18 bases between. This CDR3 is built from 15 residues. CDR3 nucleotides: TGCGCCAGCAGCACGGGCGGTTCAAGGAGTACTGAAGCTTTCTTT. It translates to CASSTGGSRSTEAFF.

There are many counts of this clonotype. The chain employs TRBV28 and TRBJ1-5; no clear D gene. This CDR3 has 11 residues. Between the trimmed V and J ends, which lost 6 bases and 6 bases, there was a span of 6 bases. Germline CDR1 is MDHEN and CDR2 is SYDVKM. The CDR3 bases are TGTGCCAGCAGCCATCGTCAGCCCCAGCATTTT. Its protein product is CASSHRQPQHF.

In this sample, this clonotype turned up many times. The V gene is TRBV28, the J gene TRBJ2-3; TRBD2 aligns across 7 bases. Trimming took 6 bases from V and 4 from J; bases not matched to a gene: 10. CDR3 length equals 15 residues. Germline V lookup: CDR1 MDHEN, CDR2 SYDVKM. The CDR3 reads CASSPLREFSDTQYF. The CDR3 nucleotides are TGTGCCAGCAGCCCCCTGCGGGAGTTTTCAGATACGCAGTATTTT.

On this clonotype: This sequence may be a read error, since a much larger clone differs from it by one base. J is TRBJ1-2 and V is TRBV6-1; D remains unclear. The CDR3 consists of 13 residues. In germline, CDR1 is MNHNS, CDR2 SASEGT. The CDR3 DNA reads as TGTGCCAACAGTGATGTGTATAACTATGGCTACACCTTC. It specifies CANSDVYNYGYTF.

This clonotype was seen ten or more times. V usage is TRBV7-2 and J usage is TRBJ2-2; perhaps D is TRBD1 or TRBD2 (6 bases each). The CDR3 is 15 residues long. The V gene lost 1 base and the J gene lost 4 bases, with 10 bases spanning the gap. Germline V gene sequence: CDR1 SGHTA, CDR2 FQGNSA. CDR3: CASSLGGAGTGELFF. The DNA of the CDR3 is TGTGCCAGCAGCTTAGGGGGGGCTGGCACCGGGGAGCTGTTTTTT.

With respect to this clonotype: This may stem from a read error, because a much larger clone lies one nucleotide away. The rearrangement joins TRBV28 to TRBJ1-4, with a possible D match to TRBD1 (5 bases). CDR1 is MDHEN and CDR2 is SYDVKM in the germline V gene. This CDR3 is built from 12 residues. V lost 2 bases to trimming and J lost 10 bases, with 8 bases between them. CDR3 coding DNA: TGTGCCAGCAGTTTAAGGGGTGGAAAACTGTTTTTT. Translated, it gives CASSLRGGKLFF.

This clonotype was recorded many times. The rearrangement links TRBV11-3 to TRBJ1-1, with 8 nucleotides matching TRBD1. CDR3 length: 13 amino acids. V lost 9 bases, J lost 4 bases, and 7 bases stayed unmatched. Germline values: CDR1 SGHNT, CDR2 YENEEA. DNA for the CDR3: TGTGCCAGTTCAGGGGGCGCAGCCACTGAAGCTTTCTTT. Its translation is CASSGGAATEAFF.